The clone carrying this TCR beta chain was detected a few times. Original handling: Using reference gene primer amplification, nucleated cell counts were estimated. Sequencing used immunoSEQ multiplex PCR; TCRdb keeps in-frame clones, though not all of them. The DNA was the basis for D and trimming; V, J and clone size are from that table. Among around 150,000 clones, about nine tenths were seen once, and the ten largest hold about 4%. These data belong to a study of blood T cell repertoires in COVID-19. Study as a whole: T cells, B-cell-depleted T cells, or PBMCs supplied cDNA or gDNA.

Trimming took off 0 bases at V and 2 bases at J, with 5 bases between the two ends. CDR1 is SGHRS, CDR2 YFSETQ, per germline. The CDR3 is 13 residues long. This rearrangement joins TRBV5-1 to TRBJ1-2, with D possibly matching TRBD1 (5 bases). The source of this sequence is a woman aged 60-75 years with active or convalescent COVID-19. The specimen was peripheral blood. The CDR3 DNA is TGCGCCAGCAGCTTGGGGACAAACTATGGCTACACCTTC. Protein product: CASSLGTNYGYTF.